The entry below describes one T cell receptor (beta chain). Germline V lookup: CDR1 SQVTM, CDR2 ANQGSEA. This CDR3 is built from 16 residues. TCRdb reprocessed the 5' RACE reads and keeps a single row for each CDR3 protein, giving no DNA. The clone table shows 500,000 to 700,000 distinct CDR3 sequences, with the ten largest holding approximately 3.6%. These data are taken from a study of T cells expressing NK-cell markers. The sequenced material came from blood T cells: a sorted CD56 or NKG2C T cell subset, CD4+ or CD8+ T cells, or bulk PBMC T cells (not recorded which). The chain combines TRBV29-1 with TRBJ2-6; without DNA, the TCRdb call of TRBD2 cannot be checked. This TCR was sampled from a young man in good health. CDR3 protein: CSVETRDLAGANVLTF.